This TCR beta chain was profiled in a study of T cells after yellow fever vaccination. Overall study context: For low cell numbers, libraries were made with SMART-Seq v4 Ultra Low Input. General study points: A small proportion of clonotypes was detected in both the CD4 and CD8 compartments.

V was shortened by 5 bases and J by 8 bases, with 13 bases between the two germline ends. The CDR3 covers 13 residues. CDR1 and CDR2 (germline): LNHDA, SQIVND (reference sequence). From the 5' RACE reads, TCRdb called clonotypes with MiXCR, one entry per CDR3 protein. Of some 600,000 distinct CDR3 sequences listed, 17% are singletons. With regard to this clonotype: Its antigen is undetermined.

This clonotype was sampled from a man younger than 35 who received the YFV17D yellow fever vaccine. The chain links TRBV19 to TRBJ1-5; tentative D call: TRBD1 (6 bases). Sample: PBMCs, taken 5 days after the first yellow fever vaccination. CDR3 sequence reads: CASSSQGFEPQHF. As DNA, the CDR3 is TGTGCCAGTAGTTCTCAGGGGTTTGAGCCCCAGCATTTT.